These 14 T cell receptor beta chains were all obtained from the same sample, sequenced in a study. Only in-frame clones appear in the TCRdb table, and some are missing; sequencing was by immunoSEQ multiplex PCR. This table has around 50,000 clones, over 85% appearing once. What was sequenced was PBMCs. Every receptor here comes from a man aged 35 to 55 with rheumatoid arthritis.

Notes on this clone: An end of the junction does not agree with germline; a read error may underlie this. This chain joins TRBV10-2 and TRBJ2-5; perhaps TRBD2 as D (6 bases). Germline V gene data show CDR1 as WSHSY and CDR2 as SAAADI. The CDR3 is 14 residues long. DNA of the CDR3: TGCGCCAGCAGAGAGTTCGGGGGAGTAGAGACCCAGTACTTC. Protein: CASREFGGVETQYF.

The chain is built from TRBV27 and TRBJ2-2, with TRBD2 identical over 9 bases. Trimming took 3 bases from V and 4 from J; bases not matched to a gene: 3. This CDR3 region has 15 residues. Germline V CDR1 and CDR2: MNHEY, SMNVEV (reference sequence). CDR3 amino acids: CASSLRGGLTGELFF. The CDR3 nucleotides read TGTGCCAGCAGTTTGCGGGGGGGCCTCACCGGGGAGCTGTTTTTT.

This clone was seen just once. The J gene is TRBJ2-2, the V gene TRBV19; no reliable D call. V lost 4 bases, J lost 2 bases, and 17 bases lay in between. Per germline, CDR1 LNHDA and CDR2 SQIVND (reference sequence). The CDR3 is 17 amino acids. CDR3 protein: CASSSRYSGENTGELFF. In DNA form, the CDR3 reads TGTGCCAGTAGTAGCCGCTACTCAGGAGAAAACACCGGGGAGCTGTTTTTT. Complete variable domain (other parts from reference TRBV19 and TRBJ2-2): DGGITQSPKYLFRKEGQNVTLSCEQNLNHDAMYWYRQDPGQGLRLIYYSQIVNDFQKGDIAEGYSVSREKKESFPLTVTSAQKNPTAFYLCASSSRYSGENTGELFFGEGSRLTVL.

The rearrangement links TRBV19 to TRBJ2-6; the D call may be TRBD1 or TRBD2 (5 bases each). Germline V gene data show CDR1 as LNHDA and CDR2 as SQIVND (reference sequence). Trimming cost V 5 bases and J 4 bases, with 9 bases left between them. This CDR3 is built from 14 residues. Here the CDR3 reads CASSPGTGANVLTF. The CDR3 nucleotides are TGTGCCAGTAGTCCAGGGACCGGGGCCAACGTCCTGACTTTC.

The V and J genes are TRBV5-1 and TRBJ2-7; weak D call: TRBD1 (6 bases). Per germline, CDR1 SGHRS and CDR2 YFSETQ. With 4 bases removed from V and 0 bases from J, the gap between germline ends came to 11 bases. The CDR3 consists of 14 residues. The DNA for the CDR3 is TGCGCCAGCAGCCGGGGACATACCTCCTACGAGCAGTACTTC. Protein product: CASSRGHTSYEQYF.

This sequence joins TRBV12-5 and TRBJ2-1; 7 positions agree with TRBD2. Trimming cost V 2 bases and J 9 bases; bases outside gene matches: 16. From germline, CDR1 is LGHNT and CDR2 FRNRAP. The CDR3 runs 17 residues. CDR3 DNA: TGTGCTAGTGGTTTGTCCTCTGGGAGGGCTCGGTTAGGTGAGCAGTTCTTC. This translates into CASGLSSGRARLGEQFF.

V usage is TRBV5-1 and J usage is TRBJ2-7; TRBD1 is a possible D gene (6 bases). The CDR3 spans 16 residues. The V end was cut by 0 bases, the J end by 1 base, with 14 bases between. Germline V gives CDR1 SGHRS, CDR2 YFSETQ. This CDR3 is CASSLDRRGRSYEQYF. The CDR3 DNA reads as TGCGCCAGCAGCTTGGATCGCAGGGGAAGGTCCTACGAGCAGTACTTC.

Relative to its sample, this clone is medium-sized. The gene calls are TRBV5-1 and TRBJ2-7, with 7 bases lining up with TRBD1. Germline lookup yields CDR1 SGHRS and CDR2 YFSETQ. V lost 0 bases, J lost 7 bases, and 7 bases stayed unmatched. The CDR3 covers 14 residues. CDR3 bases: TGCGCCAGCAGCTTGGGACAGGGTGGTCTGGAGCAGTACTTC. Translating it yields CASSLGQGGLEQYF. Looking up the rest from reference TRBV5-1 and TRBJ2-7 gives the full variable domain: KAGVTQTPRYLIKTRGQQVTLSCSPISGHRSVSWYQQTPGQGLQFLFEYFSETQRNKGNFPGRFSGRQFSNSRSEMNVSTLELGDSALYLCASSLGQGGLEQYFGPGTRLTVT.

Regarding this clone: At one end the junction does not follow the germline gene, possibly because of a read error. The chain carries TRBV7-7 and TRBJ2-7; D is unresolved. Germline CDR1 is SSHAT and CDR2 is FNYEAQ (reference sequence). The CDR3 covers 13 residues. CDR3 sequence reads: CASSLDQGHEQYF. CDR3 DNA: TGTGCTAGCAGCTTAGACCAAGGCCACGAGCAGTACTTC.

The chain joins TRBV29-1 to TRBJ1-1, with D possibly being TRBD1 (5 bases). The CDR3 is 12 residues long. The V gene lost 3 bases and the J gene lost 5 bases, with 10 bases spanning the gap. Germline assignment: CDR1 SQVTM and CDR2 ANQGSEA. CDR3 bases: TGCAGCGTTGATGGGGGGGAGACTGAAGCTTTCTTT. This codes for CSVDGGETEAFF.

On this clone: An end of the junction differs from the germline gene, which may be a read error. This rearrangement joins TRBV4-3 to TRBJ1-1; the D is unclear. Germline assignment: CDR1 LGHNA and CDR2 YSLEER. The CDR3 sequence is 15 residues long. CDR3 in DNA: TGCGCCAGCAGCCCCCAGCTAGGGCCCCGTACTGGAGCTTTCTTT. This translates into CASSPQLGPRTGAFF.

This chain connects TRBV24-1 to TRBJ2-2; 10 nucleotides line up with TRBD1. Per germline, CDR1 KGHDR and CDR2 SFDVKD. This CDR3 has 16 residues. The J segment lost 5 bases and the V segment lost 5 bases, leaving 7 bases of the junction unmatched. DNA for the CDR3: TGTGCCACCAGTGCGTTTGGACAGGGGGGGACCGGGGAGCTGTTTTTT. This gives the protein CATSAFGQGGTGELFF.

This sequence joins TRBV19 and TRBJ2-7; D remains ambiguous. V was shortened by 2 bases and J by 5 bases, with 13 bases between the two germline ends. Germline-derived CDR1 and CDR2 are LNHDA and SQIVND (reference sequence). CDR3 size: 14 residues. CDR3 in DNA: TGTGCCAGTAGTATATGGGTCGGTAGGGACGAGCAGTACTTC. Encoded protein: CASSIWVGRDEQYF.

The chain joins TRBV19 to TRBJ1-5; 7 bases match TRBD1. The V gene end was trimmed by 4 bases and the J gene end by 0 bases; junction bases not matched to a gene: 15. Per germline, CDR1 LNHDA and CDR2 SQIVND (reference sequence). The CDR3 is made up of 19 amino acids. CDR3 sequence reads: CASSTDSGQLTYSNQPQHF. CDR3 nucleotides: TGTGCCAGTAGTACTGACTCGGGACAGTTGACCTATAGCAATCAGCCCCAGCATTTT.